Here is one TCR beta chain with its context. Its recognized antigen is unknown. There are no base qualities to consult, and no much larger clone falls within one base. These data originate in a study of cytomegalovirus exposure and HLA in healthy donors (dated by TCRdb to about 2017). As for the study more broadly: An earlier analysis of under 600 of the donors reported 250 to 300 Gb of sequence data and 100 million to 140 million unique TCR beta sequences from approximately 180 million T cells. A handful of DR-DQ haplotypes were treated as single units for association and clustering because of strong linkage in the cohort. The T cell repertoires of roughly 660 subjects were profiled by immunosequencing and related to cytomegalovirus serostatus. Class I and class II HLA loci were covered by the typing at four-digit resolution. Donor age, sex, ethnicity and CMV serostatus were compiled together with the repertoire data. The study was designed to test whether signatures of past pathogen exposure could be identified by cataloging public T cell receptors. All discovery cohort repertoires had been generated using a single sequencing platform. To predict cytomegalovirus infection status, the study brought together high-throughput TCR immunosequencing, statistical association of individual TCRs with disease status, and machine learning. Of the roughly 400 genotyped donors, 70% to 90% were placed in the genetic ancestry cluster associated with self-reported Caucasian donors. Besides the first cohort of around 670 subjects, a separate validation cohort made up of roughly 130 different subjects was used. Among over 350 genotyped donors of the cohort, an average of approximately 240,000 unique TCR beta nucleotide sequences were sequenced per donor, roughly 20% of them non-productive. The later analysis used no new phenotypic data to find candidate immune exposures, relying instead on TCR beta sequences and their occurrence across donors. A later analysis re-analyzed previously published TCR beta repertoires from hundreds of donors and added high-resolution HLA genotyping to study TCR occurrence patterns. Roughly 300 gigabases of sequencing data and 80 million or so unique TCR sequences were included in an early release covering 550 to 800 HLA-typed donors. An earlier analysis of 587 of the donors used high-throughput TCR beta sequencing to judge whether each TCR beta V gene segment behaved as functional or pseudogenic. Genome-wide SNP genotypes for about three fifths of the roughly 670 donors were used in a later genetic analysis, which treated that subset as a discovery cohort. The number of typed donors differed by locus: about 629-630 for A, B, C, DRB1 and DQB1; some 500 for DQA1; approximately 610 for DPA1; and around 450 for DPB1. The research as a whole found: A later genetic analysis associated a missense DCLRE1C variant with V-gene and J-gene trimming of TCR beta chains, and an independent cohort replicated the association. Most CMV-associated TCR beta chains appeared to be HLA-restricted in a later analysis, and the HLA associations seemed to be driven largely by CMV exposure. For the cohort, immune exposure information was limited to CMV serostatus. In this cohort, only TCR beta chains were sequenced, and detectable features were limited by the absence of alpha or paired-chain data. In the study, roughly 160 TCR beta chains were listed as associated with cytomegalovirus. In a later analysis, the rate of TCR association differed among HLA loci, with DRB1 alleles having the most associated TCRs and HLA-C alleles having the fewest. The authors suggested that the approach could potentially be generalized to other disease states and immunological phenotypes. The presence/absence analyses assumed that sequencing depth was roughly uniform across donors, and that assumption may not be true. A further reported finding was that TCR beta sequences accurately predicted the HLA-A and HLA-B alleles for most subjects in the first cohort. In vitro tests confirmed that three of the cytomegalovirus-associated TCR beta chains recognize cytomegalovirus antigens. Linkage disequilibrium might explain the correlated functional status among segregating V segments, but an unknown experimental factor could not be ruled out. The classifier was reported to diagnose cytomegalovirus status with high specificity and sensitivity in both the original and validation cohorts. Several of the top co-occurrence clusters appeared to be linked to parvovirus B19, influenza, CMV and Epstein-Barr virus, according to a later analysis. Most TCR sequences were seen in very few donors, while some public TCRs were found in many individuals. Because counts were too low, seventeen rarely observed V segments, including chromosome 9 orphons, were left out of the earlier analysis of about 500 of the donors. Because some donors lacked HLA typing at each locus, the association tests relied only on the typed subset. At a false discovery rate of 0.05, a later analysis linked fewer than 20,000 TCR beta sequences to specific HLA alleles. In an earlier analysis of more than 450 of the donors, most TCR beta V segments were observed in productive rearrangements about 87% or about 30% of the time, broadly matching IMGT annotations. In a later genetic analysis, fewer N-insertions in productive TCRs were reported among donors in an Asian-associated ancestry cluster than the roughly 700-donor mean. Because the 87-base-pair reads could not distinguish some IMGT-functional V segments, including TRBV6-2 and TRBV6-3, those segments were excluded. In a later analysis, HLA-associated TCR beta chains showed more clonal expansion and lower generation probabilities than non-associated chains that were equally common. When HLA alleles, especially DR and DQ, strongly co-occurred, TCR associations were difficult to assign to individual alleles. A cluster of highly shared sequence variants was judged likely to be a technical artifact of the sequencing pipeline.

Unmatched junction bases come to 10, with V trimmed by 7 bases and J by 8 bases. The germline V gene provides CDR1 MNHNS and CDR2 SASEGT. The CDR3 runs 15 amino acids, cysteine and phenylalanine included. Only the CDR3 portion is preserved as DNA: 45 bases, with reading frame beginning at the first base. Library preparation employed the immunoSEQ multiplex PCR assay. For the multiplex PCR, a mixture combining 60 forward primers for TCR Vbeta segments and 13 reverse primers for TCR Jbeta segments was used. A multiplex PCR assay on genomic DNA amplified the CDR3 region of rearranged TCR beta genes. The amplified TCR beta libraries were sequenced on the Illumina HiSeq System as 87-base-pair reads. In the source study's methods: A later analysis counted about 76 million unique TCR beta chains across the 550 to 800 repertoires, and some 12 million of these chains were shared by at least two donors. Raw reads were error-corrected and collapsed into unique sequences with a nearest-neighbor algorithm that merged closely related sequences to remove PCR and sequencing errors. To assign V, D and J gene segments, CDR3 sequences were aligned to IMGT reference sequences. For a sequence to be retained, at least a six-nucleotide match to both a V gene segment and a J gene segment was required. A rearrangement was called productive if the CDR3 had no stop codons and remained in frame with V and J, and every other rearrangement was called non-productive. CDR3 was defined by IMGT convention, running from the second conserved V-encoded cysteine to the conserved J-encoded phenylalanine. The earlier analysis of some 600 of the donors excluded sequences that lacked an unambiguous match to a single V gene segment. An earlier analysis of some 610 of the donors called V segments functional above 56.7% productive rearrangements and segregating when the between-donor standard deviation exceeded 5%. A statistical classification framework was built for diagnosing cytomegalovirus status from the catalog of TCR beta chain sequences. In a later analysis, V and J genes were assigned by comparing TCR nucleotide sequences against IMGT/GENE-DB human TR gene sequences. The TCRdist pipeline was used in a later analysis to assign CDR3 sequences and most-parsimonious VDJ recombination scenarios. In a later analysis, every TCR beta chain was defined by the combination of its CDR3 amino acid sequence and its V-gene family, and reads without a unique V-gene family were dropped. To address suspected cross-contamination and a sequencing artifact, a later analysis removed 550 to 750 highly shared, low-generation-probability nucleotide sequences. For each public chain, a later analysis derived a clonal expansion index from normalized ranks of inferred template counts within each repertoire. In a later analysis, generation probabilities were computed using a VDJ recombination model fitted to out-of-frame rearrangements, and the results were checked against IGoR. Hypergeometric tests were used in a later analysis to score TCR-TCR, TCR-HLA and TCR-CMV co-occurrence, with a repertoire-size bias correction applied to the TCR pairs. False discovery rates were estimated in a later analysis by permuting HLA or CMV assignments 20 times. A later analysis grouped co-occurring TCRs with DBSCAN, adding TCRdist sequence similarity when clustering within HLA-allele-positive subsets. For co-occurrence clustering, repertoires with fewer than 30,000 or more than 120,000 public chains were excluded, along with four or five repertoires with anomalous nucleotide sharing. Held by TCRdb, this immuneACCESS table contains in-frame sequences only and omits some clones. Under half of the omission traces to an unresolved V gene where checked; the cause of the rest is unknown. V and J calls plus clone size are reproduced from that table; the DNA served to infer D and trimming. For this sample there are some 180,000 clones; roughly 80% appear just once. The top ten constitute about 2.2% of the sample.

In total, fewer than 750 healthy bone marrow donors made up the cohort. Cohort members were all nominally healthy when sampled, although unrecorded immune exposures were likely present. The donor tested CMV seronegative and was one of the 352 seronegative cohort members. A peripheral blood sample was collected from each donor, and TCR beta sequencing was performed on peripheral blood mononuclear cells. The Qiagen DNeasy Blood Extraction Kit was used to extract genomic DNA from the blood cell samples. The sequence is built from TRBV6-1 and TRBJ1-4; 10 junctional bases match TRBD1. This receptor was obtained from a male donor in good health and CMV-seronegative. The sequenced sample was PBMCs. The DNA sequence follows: TGTGCCAGCACCCGAGGACAGGGGGTTGGGGAAAAACTGTTTTTT. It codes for CASTRGQGVGEKLFF.